This TCR beta chain was recovered during a study of blood T cell repertoires in COVID-19. For the study at large: Both acute and convalescent COVID-19 samples were obtained from the United States, Italy and Spain. From T cells, B-cell-depleted T cells, or PBMCs came the material, which was cDNA or gDNA.

Authors' methods: How many nucleated cells were present was estimated from reference gene primer amplification. Libraries were prepared by immunoSEQ multiplex PCR; TCRdb keeps only in-frame clonotypes and omits some of them. V, J and clone size derive from that table, while D and trimming were established from the DNA sequence. The sample has roughly 95,000 clones; about four fifths are singletons. The CDR3 totals 16 residues. The ends lost 6 bases at V and 6 bases at J; junction bases unmatched: 14. Germline V gives CDR1 MNHEY, CDR2 SMNVEV (reference sequence). The sequenced sample was peripheral blood. The chain employs TRBV27 and TRBJ2-7, with 10 bases that match TRBD2. This sequence originates from an elderly man with acute or convalescent COVID-19. CDR3: CASSLVLAGQRVEQYF. CDR3 bases: TGTGCCAGCAGCCTCGTACTAGCGGGACAACGGGTCGAGCAGTACTTC.